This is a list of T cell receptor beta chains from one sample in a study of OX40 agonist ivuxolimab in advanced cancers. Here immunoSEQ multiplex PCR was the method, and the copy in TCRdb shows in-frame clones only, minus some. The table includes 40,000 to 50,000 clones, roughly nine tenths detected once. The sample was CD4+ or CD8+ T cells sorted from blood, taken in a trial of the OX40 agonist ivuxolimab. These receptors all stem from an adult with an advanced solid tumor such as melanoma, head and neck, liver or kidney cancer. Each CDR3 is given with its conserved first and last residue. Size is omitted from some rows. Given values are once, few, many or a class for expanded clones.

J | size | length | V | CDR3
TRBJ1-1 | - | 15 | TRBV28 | CASSFTGEGNTEAFF
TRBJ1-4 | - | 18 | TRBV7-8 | CASSLLAGLERTNEKLFF
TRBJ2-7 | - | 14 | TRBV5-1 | CASSPGGGDGEQYF
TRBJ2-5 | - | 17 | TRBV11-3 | CASSPSLPGLGRETQYF
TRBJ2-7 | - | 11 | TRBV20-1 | CSARGGYEQYF
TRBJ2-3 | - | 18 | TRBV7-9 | CASSLPPRAIVGTDTQYF
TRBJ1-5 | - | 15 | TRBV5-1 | CASSLGDRIDQPQHF
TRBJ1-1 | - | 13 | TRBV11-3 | CASSPQESTEAFF
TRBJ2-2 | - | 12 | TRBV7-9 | CASSLNTGELFF
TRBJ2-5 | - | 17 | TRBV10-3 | CAISESGLASGQETQYF
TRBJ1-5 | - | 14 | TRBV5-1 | CASSLSGEDQPQHF
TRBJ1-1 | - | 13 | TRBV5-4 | CASSLVRDTEAFF
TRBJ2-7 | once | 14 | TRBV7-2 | CASSPGGGPYEQYF
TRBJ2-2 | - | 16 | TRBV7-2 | CASSLRTSGDTGELFF
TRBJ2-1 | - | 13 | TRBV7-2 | CASSLEGMFEQFF
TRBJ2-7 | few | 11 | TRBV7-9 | CASRGLGEQYF
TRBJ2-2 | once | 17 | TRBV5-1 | CASSQDPGQGAGGELFF
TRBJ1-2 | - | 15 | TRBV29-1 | CSVGKLTGLNYGYTF
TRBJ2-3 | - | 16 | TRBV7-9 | CASSLQGQPSTDTQYF
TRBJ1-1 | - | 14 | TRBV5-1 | CASSFGTVNTEAFF
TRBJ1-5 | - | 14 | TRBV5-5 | CASGTGYSNQPQHF
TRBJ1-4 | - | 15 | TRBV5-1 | CASSVGAGSNEKLFF
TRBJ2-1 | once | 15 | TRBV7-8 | CASSPLAGMYNEQFF
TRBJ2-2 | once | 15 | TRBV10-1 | CASSEPPLGPGELFF
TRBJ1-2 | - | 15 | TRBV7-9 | CASSLTGQGVRGYTF
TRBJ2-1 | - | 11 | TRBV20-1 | CSARADGEQFF
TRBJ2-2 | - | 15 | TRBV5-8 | CASSAYSGESGELFF
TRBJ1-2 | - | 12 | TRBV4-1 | CASSQGSTGYTF
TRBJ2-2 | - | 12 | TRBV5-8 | CASSRNTGELFF
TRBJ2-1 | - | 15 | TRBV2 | CASSGRTISYNEQFF
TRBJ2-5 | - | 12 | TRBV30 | CAWAGGPETQYF
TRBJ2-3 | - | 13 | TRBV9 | CASGLAVTDTQYF
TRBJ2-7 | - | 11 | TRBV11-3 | CASSLGGTQYF
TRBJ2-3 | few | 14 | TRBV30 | CAWSGGLDTDTQYF
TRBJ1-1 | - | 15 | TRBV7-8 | CASSSGGAIYTEAFF
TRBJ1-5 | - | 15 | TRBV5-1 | CASSWGQGSNQPQHF
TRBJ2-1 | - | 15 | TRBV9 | CASSVTTGYYNEQFF
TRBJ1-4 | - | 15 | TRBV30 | CAWSVSIGVSEKLFF
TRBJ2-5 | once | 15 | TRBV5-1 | CASSFTSAGIQTQYF
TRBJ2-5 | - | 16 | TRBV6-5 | CASSYSWAVRQETQYF
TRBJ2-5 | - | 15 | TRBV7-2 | CASRHSGGGTETQYF